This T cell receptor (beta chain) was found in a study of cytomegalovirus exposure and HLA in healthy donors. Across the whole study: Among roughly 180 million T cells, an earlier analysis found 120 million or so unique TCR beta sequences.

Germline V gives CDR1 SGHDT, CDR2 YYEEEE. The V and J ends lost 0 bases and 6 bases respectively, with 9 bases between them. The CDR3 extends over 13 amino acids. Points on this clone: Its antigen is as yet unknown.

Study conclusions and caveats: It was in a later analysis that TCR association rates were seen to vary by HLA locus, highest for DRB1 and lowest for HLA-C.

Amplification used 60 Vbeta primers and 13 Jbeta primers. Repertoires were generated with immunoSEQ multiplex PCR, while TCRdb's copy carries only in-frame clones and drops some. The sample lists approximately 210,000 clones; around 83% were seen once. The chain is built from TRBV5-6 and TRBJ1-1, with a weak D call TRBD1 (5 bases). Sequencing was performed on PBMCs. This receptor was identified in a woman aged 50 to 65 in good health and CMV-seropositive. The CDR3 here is CASSLGGLAEAFF. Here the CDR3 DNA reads TGTGCCAGCAGCTTGGGGGGCTTAGCTGAAGCTTTCTTT.